Relative to its sample, the clone carrying this T cell receptor (beta chain) is medium-sized. Its specificity is unknown. This entry comes from a study of T-cell reconstitution after alpha-beta-depleted transplantation in children. The library targeted TCRbeta and was prepared with unique molecular identifiers. One entry per CDR3 protein results from TCRdb running MiXCR on the PCR reads. Among about 6,500 distinct CDR3 sequences, about 10% were seen once, and the ten largest hold 20% to 25%. Study-level findings and limits: About two months after transplant, alpha-beta T cells reportedly came from several hundred expanded graft clones.

The CDR3 sequence is 15 residues long. Per germline, CDR1 MNHNS and CDR2 SASEGT. Trimming shortened V by 4 bases and J by 5 bases, and 17 bases separated the two germline ends. This clonotype originated in a child younger than two who had a stem cell transplant for acute myeloid leukemia, so the T cells may come from the graft donor. This chain uses TRBV6-1 with TRBJ2-5; no clear D gene. The sample in question was PBMCs, mostly from graft donor cells, obtained 180 days after TCRalphabeta/CD19-depleted stem cell transplant. CDR3 sequence reads: CASSASGPPEETQYF. Written as DNA, the CDR3 is TGTGCCAGCAGTGCTTCCGGGCCCCCGGAGGAGACCCAGTACTTC.